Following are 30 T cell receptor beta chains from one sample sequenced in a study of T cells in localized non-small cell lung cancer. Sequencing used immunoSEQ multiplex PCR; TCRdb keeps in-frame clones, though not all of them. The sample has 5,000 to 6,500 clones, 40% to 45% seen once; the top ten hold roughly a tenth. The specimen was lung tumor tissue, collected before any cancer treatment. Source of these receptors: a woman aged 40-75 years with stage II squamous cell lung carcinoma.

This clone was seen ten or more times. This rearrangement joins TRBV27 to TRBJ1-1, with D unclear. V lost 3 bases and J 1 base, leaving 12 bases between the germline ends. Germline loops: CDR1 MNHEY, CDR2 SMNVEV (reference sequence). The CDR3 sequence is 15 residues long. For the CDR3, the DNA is TGTGCCAGCAGTTTGAGCATGATCCCGAACACTGAAGCTTTCTTT. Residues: CASSLSMIPNTEAFF.

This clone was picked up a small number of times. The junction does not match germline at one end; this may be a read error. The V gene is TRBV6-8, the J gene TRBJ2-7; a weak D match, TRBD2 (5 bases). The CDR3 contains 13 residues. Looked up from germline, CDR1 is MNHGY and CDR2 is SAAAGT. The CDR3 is CASSDSSGSRLYF. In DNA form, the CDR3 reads TGTGCCAGCAGTGACTCGTCGGGGTCAAGGTTGTACTTC.

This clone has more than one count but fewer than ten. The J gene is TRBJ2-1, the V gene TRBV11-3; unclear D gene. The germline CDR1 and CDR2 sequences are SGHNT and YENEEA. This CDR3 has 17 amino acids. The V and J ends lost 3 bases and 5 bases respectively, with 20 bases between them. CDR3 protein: CASSFGIGGRRDNEQFF. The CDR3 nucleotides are TGTGCCAGCAGCTTCGGCATTGGTGGGCGTAGAGACAATGAGCAGTTCTTC.

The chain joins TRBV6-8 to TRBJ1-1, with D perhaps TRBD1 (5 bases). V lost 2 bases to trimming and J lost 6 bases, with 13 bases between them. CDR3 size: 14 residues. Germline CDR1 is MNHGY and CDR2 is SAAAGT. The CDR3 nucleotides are TGTGCCAGCAGTTACGACCCAGGGTCCCCTGAAGCTTTCTTT. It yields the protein CASSYDPGSPEAFF.

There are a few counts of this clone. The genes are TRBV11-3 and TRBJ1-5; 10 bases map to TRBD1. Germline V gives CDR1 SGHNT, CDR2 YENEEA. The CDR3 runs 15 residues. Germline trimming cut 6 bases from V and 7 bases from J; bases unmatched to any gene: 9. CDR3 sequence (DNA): TGTGCCAGCAGTTCTACCGGGACAGGGGAGCAGCCCCAGCATTTT. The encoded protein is CASSSTGTGEQPQHF.

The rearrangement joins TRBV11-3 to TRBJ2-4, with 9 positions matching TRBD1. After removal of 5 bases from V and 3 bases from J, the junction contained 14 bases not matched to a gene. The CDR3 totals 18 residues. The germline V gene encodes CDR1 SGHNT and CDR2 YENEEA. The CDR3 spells CASSDRIRDRVVKNIQYF. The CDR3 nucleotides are TGTGCCAGCAGCGACCGAATCCGGGACAGGGTGGTCAAAAACATTCAGTACTTC.

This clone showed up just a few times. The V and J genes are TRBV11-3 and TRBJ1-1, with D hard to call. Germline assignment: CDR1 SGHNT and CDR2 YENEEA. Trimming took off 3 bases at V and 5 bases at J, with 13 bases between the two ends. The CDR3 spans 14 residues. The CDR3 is CASSLERVRTEAFF. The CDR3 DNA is TGTGCCAGCAGCTTGGAGAGGGTTCGGACTGAAGCTTTCTTT.

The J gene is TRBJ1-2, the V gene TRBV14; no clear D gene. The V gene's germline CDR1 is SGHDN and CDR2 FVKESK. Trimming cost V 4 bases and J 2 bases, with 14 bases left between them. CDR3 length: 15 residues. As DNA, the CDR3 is TGTGCCAGCAGCCGTTACAACCGGGAGAACTATGGCTACACCTTC. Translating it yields CASSRYNRENYGYTF.

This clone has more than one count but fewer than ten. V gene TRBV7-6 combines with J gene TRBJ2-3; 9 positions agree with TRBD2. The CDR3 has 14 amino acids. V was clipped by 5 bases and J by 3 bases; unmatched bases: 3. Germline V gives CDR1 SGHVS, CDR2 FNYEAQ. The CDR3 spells CASSISGRTDTQYF. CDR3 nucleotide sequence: TGTGCCAGCAGCATTAGCGGGAGAACAGATACGCAGTATTTT.

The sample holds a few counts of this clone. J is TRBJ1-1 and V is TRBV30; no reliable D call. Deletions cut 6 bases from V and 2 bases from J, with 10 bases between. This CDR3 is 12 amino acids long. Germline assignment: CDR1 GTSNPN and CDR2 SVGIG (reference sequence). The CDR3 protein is CACKRGNTEAFF. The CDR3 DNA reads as TGTGCCTGCAAACGGGGAAACACTGAAGCTTTCTTT.

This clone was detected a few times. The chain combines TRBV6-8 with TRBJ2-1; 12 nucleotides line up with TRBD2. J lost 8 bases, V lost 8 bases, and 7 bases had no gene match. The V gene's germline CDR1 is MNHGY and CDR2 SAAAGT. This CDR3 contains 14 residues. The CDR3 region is CASLQTSGSHEQFF. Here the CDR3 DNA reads TGTGCCAGCTTGCAGACTAGCGGGAGCCATGAGCAGTTCTTC.

The CDR3 sequence: CASSYHRSSYNSPLHF. In DNA form, the CDR3 reads TGTGCCAGCAGTTACCATAGGAGCTCCTATAATTCACCCCTCCACTTT. V is TRBV6-8 and J is TRBJ1-6; D not certain. This CDR3 has 16 residues. Germline CDR1 and CDR2: MNHGY and SAAAGT. The ends were cut back, 2 bases at V and 0 bases at J, with 8 bases in the middle.

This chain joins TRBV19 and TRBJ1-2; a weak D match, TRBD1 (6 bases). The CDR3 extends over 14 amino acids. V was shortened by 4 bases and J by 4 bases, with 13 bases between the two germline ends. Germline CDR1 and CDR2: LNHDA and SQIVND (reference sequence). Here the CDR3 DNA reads TGTGCCAGTAGTAGGGACACAAGCCTCTATGGCTACACCTTC. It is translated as CASSRDTSLYGYTF.

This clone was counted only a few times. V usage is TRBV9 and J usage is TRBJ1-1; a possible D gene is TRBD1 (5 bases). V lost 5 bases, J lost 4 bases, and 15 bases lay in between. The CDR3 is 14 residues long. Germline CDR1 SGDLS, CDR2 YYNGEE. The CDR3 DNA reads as TGTGCCAGCAGTTTCCGGGGGAAGGGCACTGAAGCTTTCTTT. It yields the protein CASSFRGKGTEAFF. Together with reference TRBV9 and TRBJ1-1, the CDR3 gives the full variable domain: DSGVTQTPKHLITATGQRVTLRCSPRSGDLSVYWYQQSLDQGLQFLIQYYNGEERAKGNILERFSAQQFPDLHSELNLSSLELGDSALYFCASSFRGKGTEAFFGQGTRLTVV.

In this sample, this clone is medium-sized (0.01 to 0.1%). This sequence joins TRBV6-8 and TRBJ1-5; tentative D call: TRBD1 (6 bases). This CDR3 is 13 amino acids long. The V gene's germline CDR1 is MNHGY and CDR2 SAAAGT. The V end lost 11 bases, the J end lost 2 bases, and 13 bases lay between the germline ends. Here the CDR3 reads CAAGGGGNQPQHF. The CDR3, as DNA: TGTGCCGCGGGCGGGGGCGGCAATCAGCCCCAGCATTTT.

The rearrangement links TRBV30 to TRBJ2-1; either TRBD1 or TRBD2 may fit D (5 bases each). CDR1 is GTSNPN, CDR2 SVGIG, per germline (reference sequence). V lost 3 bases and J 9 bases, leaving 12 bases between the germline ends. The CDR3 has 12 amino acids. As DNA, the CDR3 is TGTGCCTGGAGCGAACTAGGGGCTGAGCAGTTCTTC. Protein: CAWSELGAEQFF. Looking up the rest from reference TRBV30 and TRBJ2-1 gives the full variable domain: SQTIHQWPATLVQPVGSPLSLECTVEGTSNPNLYWYRQAAGRGLQLLFYSVGIGQISSEVPQNLSASRPQDRQFILSSKKLLLSDSGFYLCAWSELGAEQFFGPGTRLTVL.

The DNA for the CDR3 is TGTGCCATCAGTGAGGCCAGCGGTCGGAACACCGGGGAGCTGTTTTTT. It specifies CAISEASGRNTGELFF. V gene TRBV10-3 combines with J gene TRBJ2-2; weak D call: TRBD2 (5 bases). Germline CDR1 reads ENHRY; CDR2 reads SYGVKD. Trimming took 2 bases from V and 1 from J, leaving 11 bases between them. This CDR3 region has 16 residues.

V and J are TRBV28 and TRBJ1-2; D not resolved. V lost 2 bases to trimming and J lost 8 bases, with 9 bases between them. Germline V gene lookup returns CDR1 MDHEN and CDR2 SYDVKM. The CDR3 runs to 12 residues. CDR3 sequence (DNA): TGTGCCAGCAGTTTAGTTGTGGACGGCTACACCTTC. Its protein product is CASSLVVDGYTF.

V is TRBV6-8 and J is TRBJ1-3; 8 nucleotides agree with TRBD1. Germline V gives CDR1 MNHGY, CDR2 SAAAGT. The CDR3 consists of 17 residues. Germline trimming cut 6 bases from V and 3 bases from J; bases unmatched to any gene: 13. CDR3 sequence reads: CASRLSGTGPRGNTIYF. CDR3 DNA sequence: TGTGCCAGCAGGCTCTCCGGGACAGGCCCCCGTGGAAACACCATATATTTT.

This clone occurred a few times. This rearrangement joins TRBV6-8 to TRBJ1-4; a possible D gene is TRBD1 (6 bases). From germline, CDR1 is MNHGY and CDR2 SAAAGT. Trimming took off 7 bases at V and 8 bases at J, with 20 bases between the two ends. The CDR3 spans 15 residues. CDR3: CASTRRGDLREKLFF. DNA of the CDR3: TGTGCCAGCACCCGAAGGGGGGACCTCCGGGAAAAACTGTTTTTT.

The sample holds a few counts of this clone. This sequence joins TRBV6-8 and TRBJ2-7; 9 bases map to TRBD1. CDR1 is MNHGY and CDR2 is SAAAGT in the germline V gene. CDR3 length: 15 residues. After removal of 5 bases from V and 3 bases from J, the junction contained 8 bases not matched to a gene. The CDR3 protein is CASSLSGQGFYEQYF. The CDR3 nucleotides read TGTGCCAGCAGTCTAAGTGGACAGGGGTTCTACGAGCAGTACTTC.

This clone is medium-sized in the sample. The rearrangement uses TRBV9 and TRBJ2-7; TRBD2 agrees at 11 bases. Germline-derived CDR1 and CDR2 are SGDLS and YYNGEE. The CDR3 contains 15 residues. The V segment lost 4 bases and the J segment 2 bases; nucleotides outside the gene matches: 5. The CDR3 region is CASSLTSGRPYEQYF. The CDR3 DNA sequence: TGTGCCAGCAGCCTCACTAGCGGGAGACCCTACGAGCAGTACTTC.

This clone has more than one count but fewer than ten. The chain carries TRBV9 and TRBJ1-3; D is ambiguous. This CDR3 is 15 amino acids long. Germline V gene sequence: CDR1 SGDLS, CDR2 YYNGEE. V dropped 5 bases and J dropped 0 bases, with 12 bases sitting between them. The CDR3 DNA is TGTGCCAGCAGTCCATCTTTATCCTCTGGAAACACCATATATTTT. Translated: CASSPSLSSGNTIYF.

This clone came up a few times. The chain's CDR3 is CASSAAGGGFYNEQFF. The CDR3 nucleotides read TGTGCCAGCTCAGCTGCAGGGGGCGGGTTCTACAATGAGCAGTTCTTC. This chain uses TRBV18 with TRBJ2-1; 8 bases fit TRBD1. J gave up 3 bases and V 5 bases, and 9 bases lay outside the gene matches. Germline values: CDR1 KGHSH, CDR2 LQKENI. The CDR3 consists of 16 residues.

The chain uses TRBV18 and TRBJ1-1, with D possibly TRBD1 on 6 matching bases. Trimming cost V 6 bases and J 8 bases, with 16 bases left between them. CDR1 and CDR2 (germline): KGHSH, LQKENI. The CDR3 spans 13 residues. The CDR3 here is CASSQIQGQEAFF. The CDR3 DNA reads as TGTGCCAGCTCGCAAATACAGGGTCAAGAAGCTTTCTTT.

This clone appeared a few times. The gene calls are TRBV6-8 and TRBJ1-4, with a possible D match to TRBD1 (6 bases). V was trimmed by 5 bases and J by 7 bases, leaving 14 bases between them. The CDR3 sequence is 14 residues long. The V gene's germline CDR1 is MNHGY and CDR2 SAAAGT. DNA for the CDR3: TGTGCCAGCAGTAAGGGGGATAAGGGTGAAAAACTGTTTTTT. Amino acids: CASSKGDKGEKLFF.

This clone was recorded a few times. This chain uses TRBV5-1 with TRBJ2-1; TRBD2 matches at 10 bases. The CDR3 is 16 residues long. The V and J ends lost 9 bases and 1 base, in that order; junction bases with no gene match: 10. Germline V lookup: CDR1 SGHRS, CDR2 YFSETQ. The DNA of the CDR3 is TGCGCCACCAAAGGGCTAGCGGGAGAATCCTACAATGAGCAGTTCTTC. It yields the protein CATKGLAGESYNEQFF.

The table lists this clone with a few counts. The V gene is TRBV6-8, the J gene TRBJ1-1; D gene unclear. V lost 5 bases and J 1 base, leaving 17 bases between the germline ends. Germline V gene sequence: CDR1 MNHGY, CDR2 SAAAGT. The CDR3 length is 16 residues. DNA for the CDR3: TGTGCCAGCAGTCAAACAGAGGCCCATTCGAACACTGAAGCTTTCTTT. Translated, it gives CASSQTEAHSNTEAFF.

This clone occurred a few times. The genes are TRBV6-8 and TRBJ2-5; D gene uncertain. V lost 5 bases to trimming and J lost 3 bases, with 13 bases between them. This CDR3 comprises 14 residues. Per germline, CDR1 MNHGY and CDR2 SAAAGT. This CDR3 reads CASSQLGKKETQYF. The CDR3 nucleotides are TGTGCCAGCAGTCAATTGGGGAAGAAAGAGACCCAGTACTTC.

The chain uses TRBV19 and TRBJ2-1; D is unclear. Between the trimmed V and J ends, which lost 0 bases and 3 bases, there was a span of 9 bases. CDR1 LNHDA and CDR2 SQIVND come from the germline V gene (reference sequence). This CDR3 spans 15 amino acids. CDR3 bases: TGTGCCAGTAGTATAGATTGGGCGGACTACAATGAGCAGTTCTTC. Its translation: CASSIDWADYNEQFF.